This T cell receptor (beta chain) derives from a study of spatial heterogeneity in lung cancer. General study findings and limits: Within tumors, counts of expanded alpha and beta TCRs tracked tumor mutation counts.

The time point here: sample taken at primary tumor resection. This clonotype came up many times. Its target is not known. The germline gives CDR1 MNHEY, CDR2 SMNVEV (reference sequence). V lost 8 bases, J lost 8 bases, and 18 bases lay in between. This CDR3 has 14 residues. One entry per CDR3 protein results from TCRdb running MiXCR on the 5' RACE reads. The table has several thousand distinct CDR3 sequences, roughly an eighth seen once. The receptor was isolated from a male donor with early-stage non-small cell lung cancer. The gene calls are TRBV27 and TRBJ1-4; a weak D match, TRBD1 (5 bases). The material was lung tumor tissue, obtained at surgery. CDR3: CASGHRALGEKLFF. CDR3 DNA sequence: TGTGCCAGCGGACACCGGGCCCTCGGCGAAAAACTGTTTTTT. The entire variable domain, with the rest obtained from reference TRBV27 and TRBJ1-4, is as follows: EAQVTQNPRYLITVTGKKLTVTCSQNMNHEYMSWYRQDPGLGLRQIYYSMNVEVTDKGDVPEGYKVSRKEKRNFPLILESPSPNQTSLYFCASGHRALGEKLFFGSGTQLSVL.